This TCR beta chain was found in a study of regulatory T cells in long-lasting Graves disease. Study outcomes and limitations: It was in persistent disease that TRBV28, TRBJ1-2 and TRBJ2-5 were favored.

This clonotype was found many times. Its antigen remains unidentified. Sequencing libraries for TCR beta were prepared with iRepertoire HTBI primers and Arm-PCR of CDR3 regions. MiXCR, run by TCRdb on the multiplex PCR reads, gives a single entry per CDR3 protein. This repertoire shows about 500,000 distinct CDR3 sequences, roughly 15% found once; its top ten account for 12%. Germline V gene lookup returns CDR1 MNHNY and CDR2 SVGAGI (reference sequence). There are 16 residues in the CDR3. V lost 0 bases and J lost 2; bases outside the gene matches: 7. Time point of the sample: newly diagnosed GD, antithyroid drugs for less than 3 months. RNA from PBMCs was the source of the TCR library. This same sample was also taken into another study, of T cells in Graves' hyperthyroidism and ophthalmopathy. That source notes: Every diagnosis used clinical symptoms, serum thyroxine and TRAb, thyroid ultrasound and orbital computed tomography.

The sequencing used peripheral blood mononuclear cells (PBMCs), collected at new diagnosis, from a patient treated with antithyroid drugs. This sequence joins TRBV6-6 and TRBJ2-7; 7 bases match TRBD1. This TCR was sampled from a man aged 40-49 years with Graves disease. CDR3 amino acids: CASSYSMRDSPYEQYF. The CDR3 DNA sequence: TGTGCCAGCAGTTACTCGATGAGGGACAGCCCCTACGAGCAGTACTTC.